This entry concerns a single TCR beta chain. Its antigen is unidentified. This entry comes from a study of cytomegalovirus exposure and HLA in healthy donors. Study as a whole: An early data release held some 85 million unique TCRs from HLA-typed donors. Study results and limitations: In most subjects, TCR beta sequences reportedly gave accurate predictions of HLA-A and HLA-B alleles. For most TCR beta V segments, an earlier analysis put the productive rate at about 87% or about 30% of the time.

The PCR employed 60 Vbeta primers together with 13 Jbeta primers. The protocol was immunoSEQ multiplex PCR, while the TCRdb copy is restricted to in-frame clones and leaves out a portion. The data show about 80,000 clones, roughly four fifths seen once. The ends lost 5 bases at V and 8 bases at J; junction bases unmatched: 5. The CDR3 length is 13 residues. CDR1 is MNHEY and CDR2 is SVGAGI in the germline V gene. What was sequenced was PBMCs. The receptor was isolated from a human donor in good health. The chain links TRBV6-5 to TRBJ2-1; TRBD2 aligns across 8 bases. The CDR3 spells CASSLRTSYEQFF. CDR3 nucleotides: TGTGCCAGCAGTCTTCGGACTAGCTATGAGCAGTTCTTC.